This entry lists 28 T cell receptor beta chains sequenced from one sample in a study of T cells in women clearing cervical HPV infection. Some clones are missing from TCRdb's copy, which holds only in-frame ones; the method was immunoSEQ multiplex PCR. The listing contains roughly 48,000 clones. Sequencing input: blood buffy coat. All receptors come from a woman aged 18-70 years with a cervical HPV16 infection that either progressed to CIN3+ or cleared (not recorded which).

Concerning this clone itself: The read halts 3 residues ahead of the CDR3 end, with the missing end drawn from the germline J gene. V is TRBV29-1 and J is TRBJ1-1; 12 bases are a match to TRBD1. Germline V lookup: CDR1 SQVTM, CDR2 ANQGSEA. V shed 7 bases and J 0 bases; nucleotides not matched to a gene: 3. The CDR3 has 14 amino acids. CDR3 loop: CSGGTGGLNTEAFF. The covered CDR3 bases are TGCAGCGGAGGGACAGGGGGCTTGAACACTGAA.

About this clone itself: The CDR3 end falls 3 residues outside the read, so it is completed with the germline J gene. The chain carries TRBV20-1 and TRBJ1-2; unclear D gene. The CDR3 runs 12 residues. Germline CDR1 is DFQATT and CDR2 is SNEGSKA (reference sequence). V lost 7 bases and J lost 2, with 11 bases in between. The CDR3 loop reads CSGSNSNYGYTF. CDR3 DNA, as far as it was read: TGCAGTGGAAGTAACAGCAACTATGGC.

On this clone: The missing CDR3 end, 3 residues past where the read stops, is filled in from the germline J gene. The rearrangement joins TRBV7-3 to TRBJ2-1; the D is unclear. The CDR3 sequence is 12 residues long. Germline V gene data show CDR1 as SGHTA and CDR2 as FQGTGA. Trimming removed 7 bases from V and 8 bases from J, with 12 bases in between. The sequenced part of the CDR3 DNA is TGTGCCAGCAAGGTCGTCAGGCATGAG. The encoded protein is CASKVVRHE. The full CDR3 sequence reads CASKVVRHEQFF.

This CDR3 is CATGGQPSYEQYF. The DNA read from the CDR3 is TGTGCCACTGGGGGACAGCCCTCCTACGAG. The chain couples TRBV10-3 to TRBJ2-7, with 7 bases matching TRBD1. The read is 3 residues too short to cover the CDR3 end, so that end is filled in from the germline J gene. The CDR3 extends over 13 amino acids. Germline CDR1 reads ENHRY; CDR2 reads SYGVKD. J lost 0 bases, V lost 10 bases, and 6 bases had no gene match.

Comment on this clone: The observed sequence ends 3 residues before the CDR3 terminus, with the missing tail filled in from the germline J gene. V gene TRBV18 combines with J gene TRBJ1-2, with TRBD1 identical over 8 bases. Germline V CDR1 and CDR2: KGHSH, LQKENI. V trimming: 1 base; J trimming: 7 bases; junction bases outside the gene matches: 8. The CDR3 contains 15 residues. The CDR3 DNA, read in part, is TGTGCCAGCTCACCACAGGACAGGGTAGTGAGTGGC. Translating it yields CASSPQDRVVSG. The CDR3 in full is CASSPQDRVVSGYTF.

About this clone itself: The CDR3 end lies 3 residues beyond the end of the read and is filled in from the germline J gene. The rearrangement uses TRBV19 and TRBJ2-1, with D possibly matching TRBD2 (6 bases). The CDR3 contains 16 residues. The germline V and J ends were trimmed by 1 base and 3 bases, with 13 bases remaining between them. Germline lookup yields CDR1 LNHDA and CDR2 SQIVND (reference sequence). The part of the CDR3 DNA that was read is TGTGCCAGTAGTATAGGTAAACTAGCCGGCTACAATGAG. Translating gives CASSIGKLAGYNE. The whole CDR3 sequence is CASSIGKLAGYNEQFF.

Concerning this clone: The CDR3 end falls 3 residues outside the read, so it is completed with the germline J gene. V is TRBV19 and J is TRBJ1-1, with D possibly being TRBD1 (6 bases). The CDR3 length is 16 residues. Trimming stripped 6 bases from V and 3 bases from J, with 20 bases between. Per the germline V gene, CDR1 is LNHDA and CDR2 is SQIVND (reference sequence). CDR3: CASSLIRQASHTEAFF. CDR3 DNA (partial): TGTGCCAGTAGCCTAATTAGACAGGCCTCCCACACTGAA.

A remark on this clone: Read sequence stops 3 residues before the CDR3 end, and the germline J gene provides the missing end. The chain links TRBV19 to TRBJ2-6; possible D gene TRBD1, 5 bases. The CDR3 is 16 residues long. Trimming stripped 5 bases from V and 3 bases from J, with 14 bases between. CDR1 and CDR2 (germline): LNHDA, SQIVND (reference sequence). CDR3 DNA, as far as it was read: TGTGCCAGTAGTGCCCCCCAGGGTCTTGGGGCCAACGTC. This gives the protein CASSAPQGLGANV. The entire CDR3 protein is CASSAPQGLGANVLTF.

To note about this clone: The CDR3 end is not reached by the read, which stops 3 residues before it; the germline J gene fills it in. The chain recombines TRBV30 with TRBJ1-2; possible D gene TRBD1, 6 bases. The CDR3 loop spans 12 amino acids. V lost 5 bases and J 7 bases, leaving 14 bases between the germline ends. The germline gives CDR1 GTSNPN, CDR2 SVGIG (reference sequence). CDR3: CAWAGGLGGYTF. CDR3 bases read: TGTGCCTGGGCCGGGGGGCTCGGTGGC.

About this clone: The sequence runs out 3 residues before the end of the CDR3; the remainder is reconstructed from the germline J gene. This specimen includes other DNA sequences encoding the same CDR3. This chain links TRBV20-1 with TRBJ2-7; no firm D call. The CDR3 is 12 residues long. Trimming took 3 bases from V and 2 from J, leaving 8 bases between them. Germline V gives CDR1 DFQATT, CDR2 SNEGSKA (reference sequence). Incomplete CDR3 DNA: TGCAGTGCTAGTCGTCAGGCCTACGAG. Amino acids: CSASRQAYE. The complete CDR3 sequence is CSASRQAYEQYF.

Of note for this clone: The read comes to an end 3 residues before the CDR3 does, leaving the germline J gene to fill in the end. The rearrangement links TRBV19 to TRBJ1-5; 7 bases align to TRBD1. The V segment lost 6 bases and the J segment 0 bases; nucleotides outside the gene matches: 5. The V gene's germline CDR1 is LNHDA and CDR2 SQIVND (reference sequence). This CDR3 spans 15 amino acids. Incomplete CDR3 DNA: TGTGCCAGTAGCCGACAGGGTTCTAGCAATCAGCCC. Translated, it gives CASSRQGSSNQP. The full CDR3 sequence reads CASSRQGSSNQPQHF. The complete variable domain, with remaining parts taken from reference TRBV19 and TRBJ1-5, reads DGGITQSPKYLFRKEGQNVTLSCEQNLNHDAMYWYRQDPGQGLRLIYYSQIVNDFQKGDIAEGYSVSREKKESFPLTVTSAQKNPTAFYLCASSRQGSSNQPQHFGDGTRLSIL.

Note on this clone: Sequencing ends 3 residues short of the CDR3 end; the germline J gene provides the rest. The chain recombines TRBV5-1 with TRBJ2-1; 8 bases are a match to TRBD2. Losses at the gene ends were 4 bases for V and 6 bases for J; bases not matched to a gene: 9. This CDR3 contains 15 residues. Germline lookup yields CDR1 SGHRS and CDR2 YFSETQ. CDR3 amino acids: CASSPRTGTSNEQFF. The sequenced CDR3 bases are TGCGCCAGCAGCCCGCGGACCGGGACTAGCAATGAG.

Comment on this clone: Read data end 3 residues before the CDR3 end; the end is taken from the germline J gene. The chain employs TRBV28 and TRBJ2-7; tentatively, D is TRBD1 (6 bases). CDR3 length equals 13 residues. CDR1 and CDR2 (germline): MDHEN, SYDVKM. V was cut by 2 bases and J by 4 bases, with 9 bases left in between. The CDR3 DNA, read in part, is TGTGCCAGCAGTTTACACAGGGCATACGAG. This sequence encodes CASSLHRAYE. The full CDR3 is CASSLHRAYEQYF.

Remarks on this clone: The observed sequence ends 3 residues before the CDR3 terminus, with the missing tail filled in from the germline J gene. The rearrangement uses TRBV2 and TRBJ1-1, with 9 bases that match TRBD1. The junction had 7 bases not matched to a gene; V was cut back by 8 bases and J by 3 bases. The CDR3 is made up of 14 amino acids. Per germline, CDR1 SNHLY and CDR2 FYNNEI. Incomplete CDR3 DNA: TGTGCCAGCGAGGACAGGGGAAGGTACACTGAA. Translated: CASEDRGRYTE. The entire CDR3 is CASEDRGRYTEAFF.

The covered CDR3 bases are TGTGCCAGCAAATTAATGTTATTTGAGGTCGAG. Residues: CASKLMLFEVE. In full, the CDR3 reads CASKLMLFEVEQYF. The chain joins TRBV12-3 or TRBV12-4 to TRBJ2-7, with D unresolved. With the read ending 3 residues before the CDR3 end, the germline J gene is used to fill in that end. V lost 7 bases and J 6 bases, leaving 19 bases between the germline ends. CDR3 size: 14 residues.

Regarding this clone: The CDR3 extends 3 residues past the end of the read, so its final part is completed from the germline J gene. This chain connects TRBV5-1 to TRBJ1-6, with a possible D match to TRBD1 (5 bases). The ends were cut back, 4 bases at V and 5 bases at J, with 13 bases in the middle. Germline values: CDR1 SGHRS, CDR2 YFSETQ. The CDR3 is 15 residues long. Incomplete CDR3 DNA: TGCGCCAGCAGCCCGTATCGAGGGGATAATTCACCC. This translates into CASSPYRGDNSP. Given in full, the CDR3 is CASSPYRGDNSPLHF. Drawing the rest from reference TRBV5-1 and TRBJ1-6, the complete variable domain is KAGVTQTPRYLIKTRGQQVTLSCSPISGHRSVSWYQQTPGQGLQFLFEYFSETQRNKGNFPGRFSGRQFSNSRSEMNVSTLELGDSALYLCASSPYRGDNSPLHFGNGTRLTVT.

As regards this clone: The read falls 3 residues short of the CDR3 end, and the missing part is taken from the germline J gene. This rearrangement joins TRBV10-3 to TRBJ2-1, with TRBD1 identical over 7 bases. This CDR3 is built from 15 residues. The J segment lost 5 bases and the V segment lost 4 bases, leaving 8 bases of the junction unmatched. Per the germline V gene, CDR1 is ENHRY and CDR2 is SYGVKD. CDR3 bases read: TGTGCCATCAGTGCGAACAGGGGAACCGACAATGAG. This gives the protein CAISANRGTDNE. The CDR3 reads in full as CAISANRGTDNEQFF.

The sequenced CDR3 bases are TGCGCCAGCAGCTTGGAAGGGGGCCGCTCCTACAATGAG. It translates to CASSLEGGRSYNE. The entire CDR3 reads CASSLEGGRSYNEQFF. This chain uses TRBV5-1 with TRBJ2-1, with TRBD1 identical over 7 bases. The read ends 3 residues before the CDR3 terminus; that terminus is restored from the germline J gene. V lost 0 bases, J lost 0 bases, and 3 bases stayed unmatched. Germline V gene sequence: CDR1 SGHRS, CDR2 YFSETQ. CDR3 size: 16 residues. The complete variable domain, with remaining parts taken from reference TRBV5-1 and TRBJ2-1, reads KAGVTQTPRYLIKTRGQQVTLSCSPISGHRSVSWYQQTPGQGLQFLFEYFSETQRNKGNFPGRFSGRQFSNSRSEMNVSTLELGDSALYLCASSLEGGRSYNEQFFGPGTRLTVL.

Concerning this clone: The read terminates 3 residues before the CDR3 end, so the remaining end is supplied by the germline J gene. This chain connects TRBV5-1 to TRBJ1-6; no clear D. The V gene's germline CDR1 is SGHRS and CDR2 YFSETQ. Trimming stripped 4 bases from V and 8 bases from J, with 10 bases between. This CDR3 is built from 13 residues. The sequenced CDR3 bases are TGCGCCAGCAGCCCCACACGGGATTCACCC. Translated: CASSPTRDSP. The full CDR3 protein reads CASSPTRDSPLHF.

Remarks on this clone: Sequencing ends 3 residues short of the CDR3 end; the germline J gene provides the rest. The chain has TRBV20-1 and TRBJ1-1, with TRBD1 as a possible D gene (6 bases). CDR3 length: 12 amino acids. Germline-derived CDR1 and CDR2 are DFQATT and SNEGSKA (reference sequence). CDR3: CSARPQGGRAFF. Partial CDR3 DNA: TGCAGTGCTAGACCACAGGGAGGGAGG.

The CDR3 sequence: CASSQWDTPVRETQYF. CDR3 bases read: TGTGCCAGCAGTCAATGGGACACACCCGTCCGGGAGACC. This chain links TRBV6-2 or TRBV6-3 with TRBJ2-5, with D perhaps matching TRBD1 (6 bases). The CDR3 end lies 3 residues beyond the end of the read and is filled in from the germline J gene. Germline V CDR1 and CDR2: MNHEY, SVGEGT. This CDR3 spans 16 amino acids. The ends were cut back, 5 bases at V and 5 bases at J, with 21 bases in the middle.

As regards this clone: The read stops 3 residues short of the end of the CDR3; the missing end is completed from the germline J gene. The rearrangement links TRBV6-2 or TRBV6-3 to TRBJ2-5; D possibly corresponds to TRBD2 (5 bases). This CDR3 has 15 amino acids. Germline loops: CDR1 MNHEY, CDR2 SVGEGT. The V end was cut by 5 bases, the J end by 5 bases, with 18 bases between. Partial CDR3 DNA: TGTGCCAGCAGTCAAACTAGTCGCTTGGTGGAGACC. This sequence encodes CASSQTSRLVET. The CDR3 reads in full as CASSQTSRLVETQYF.

As to this clone: Read sequence stops 3 residues before the CDR3 end, and the germline J gene provides the missing end. V and J are TRBV19 and TRBJ2-1, with D perhaps TRBD2 (5 bases). The V end lost 3 bases, the J end lost 0 bases, and 15 bases lay between the germline ends. Germline V lookup: CDR1 LNHDA, CDR2 SQIVND (reference sequence). The length of the CDR3 is 17 residues. CDR3 amino acids: CASSIGSQRSSYNEQFF. The sequenced part of the CDR3 DNA is TGTGCCAGTAGTATTGGCTCACAGCGGAGCTCCTACAATGAG.

Regarding this clone: The sequence runs out 3 residues before the end of the CDR3; the remainder is reconstructed from the germline J gene. The V call is TRBV20-1, the J call TRBJ2-3, with D perhaps matching TRBD1 (6 bases). The CDR3 is made up of 15 amino acids. Germline V gene data show CDR1 as DFQATT and CDR2 as SNEGSKA (reference sequence). V was clipped by 3 bases and J by 2 bases, with 15 bases between them. CDR3 DNA (partial): TGCAGTGCTAGGGTTCAGGGGTGGGTCACAGATACG. This translates into CSARVQGWVTDT. From start to end, the CDR3 is CSARVQGWVTDTQYF.

Details on this clone: The read halts 3 residues ahead of the CDR3 end, with the missing end drawn from the germline J gene. The V gene is TRBV7-8, the J gene TRBJ2-7; 9 bases line up with TRBD2. The germline V gene encodes CDR1 SGHVS and CDR2 FQNEAQ. V lost 4 bases and J lost 0; bases outside the gene matches: 1. The CDR3 extends over 14 amino acids. CDR3: CASSSREGSYEQYF. CDR3 bases read: TGTGCCAGCAGCTCGCGGGAGGGCTCCTACGAG.

About this clone: The sequence runs out 3 residues before the end of the CDR3; the remainder is reconstructed from the germline J gene. The chain links TRBV6-7 to TRBJ1-4; possibly TRBD1 for D (6 bases). TRBV6-7 is an ORF for which the function is uncertain. The V end lost 2 bases, the J end lost 8 bases, and 15 bases lay between the germline ends. The CDR3 is 15 residues long. CDR3 amino acids: CASSYADRFREKLFF. The sequenced CDR3 bases are TGTGCCAGCAGTTACGCCGACAGGTTTAGGGAAAAA.

Turning to this clone: Read sequence stops 3 residues before the CDR3 end, and the germline J gene provides the missing end. The J gene is TRBJ2-7, the V gene TRBV7-2; 7 nucleotides align to TRBD1. CDR3 size: 15 residues. Germline CDR1 is SGHTA and CDR2 is FQGNSA. V lost 2 bases, J lost 3 bases, and 7 bases stayed unmatched. The CDR3 bases that were read are TGTGCCAGCAGCTTACAGACAGGGTTCTACTACGAG. It encodes CASSLQTGFYYE. The complete CDR3 sequence is CASSLQTGFYYEQYF. Combining the CDR3 with reference TRBV7-2 and TRBJ2-7 gives the whole variable domain GAGVSQSPSNKVTEKGKDVELRCDPISGHTALYWYRQSLGQGLEFLIYFQGNSAPDKSGLPSDRFSAERTGGSVSTLTIQRTQQEDSAVYLCASSLQTGFYYEQYFGPGTRLTVT.

As for this clone: The CDR3 end falls 3 residues outside the read, so it is completed with the germline J gene. V gene TRBV7-9 combines with J gene TRBJ2-1; 8 positions match TRBD2. The CDR3 is 15 residues long. V lost 3 bases and J lost 2; bases outside the gene matches: 3. Germline V CDR1 and CDR2: SEHNR, FQNEAQ (reference sequence). The CDR3 sequence is CASSFSGATYNEQFF. Partial CDR3 DNA: TGTGCCAGCAGCTTTAGCGGGGCCACCTACAATGAG.